This is a list of T cell receptor beta chains from one sample in a study of T cells in Graves' hyperthyroidism and ophthalmopathy. One entry per CDR3 protein results from TCRdb running MiXCR on the multiplex PCR reads. The repertoire includes some 560,000 distinct CDR3 sequences, 15% to 18% of them detected once, and around 7.5% sits in the top ten. The specimen was blood. These receptors all come from a woman in her thirties with Graves' hyperthyroidism. Both conserved end residues are part of each CDR3. A D gene is named only where the DNA matches it firmly. Only some rows state a clone size, as once, few, many or a class for expanded clones.

DNA: TGTGCCAGCAGCACCGGAGGACTAGCGGGAGGGGGTGAGCAGTACTTC
CDR3: CASSTGGLAGGGEQYF
D: TRBD2
J: TRBJ2-7
V: TRBV11-2
size: few

DNA: TGCAGTGCTAGATTGGGGATTGACTACGAGCAGTACTTC
CDR3: CSARLGIDYEQYF
D: .
J: TRBJ2-7
V: TRBV20-1
size: many

DNA: TGTGCCAGCAGCTTGACACTAGCGGATACGCAGTATTTT
CDR3: CASSLTLADTQYF
D: TRBD2
J: TRBJ2-3
V: TRBV7-3
size: many

DNA: TGTGCCTGGAAAAGGGACTCAAGCTCCTACGAGCAGTACTTC
CDR3: CAWKRDSSSYEQYF
D: .
J: TRBJ2-7
V: TRBV30
size: many

DNA: TGTGCCAGCAGCTTACAGGCGGGACCCTCCTACGAGCAGTACTTC
CDR3: CASSLQAGPSYEQYF
D: .
J: TRBJ2-7
V: TRBV7-3
size: many

DNA: TGTGCCAGCAAAGTTACCGGGACTAGCGGATACAATGAGCAGTTCTTC
CDR3: CASKVTGTSGYNEQFF
D: TRBD2
J: TRBJ2-1
V: TRBV27
size: .

DNA: TGTGCCAGCAGTAATCCAGGGGAGGAACTAGCCAAAAACATTCAGTACTTC
CDR3: CASSNPGEELAKNIQYF
D: .
J: TRBJ2-4
V: TRBV28
size: few

DNA: TGTGCCACCCGGAGACACGCCAGCGACGAGCAGTACTTC
CDR3: CATRRHASDEQYF
D: .
J: TRBJ2-7
V: TRBV28
size: many

DNA: TGTGCCACCAGCAAACTAGCGGGAGGGACCGGGGAGCTGTTTTTT
CDR3: CATSKLAGGTGELFF
D: TRBD2
J: TRBJ2-2
V: TRBV15
size: few

DNA: TGTGCCAGCAGCCAAGATTACGGCCAAGAGACCCAGTACTTC
CDR3: CASSQDYGQETQYF
D: .
J: TRBJ2-5
V: TRBV3-1
size: few

DNA: TGTGCCATACGGACAGGGGTACGATCACCCCTCCACTTT
CDR3: CAIRTGVRSPLHF
D: TRBD1
J: TRBJ1-6
V: TRBV2
size: many

DNA: TGTGCCAGCAGTGTTACCGGGACAGGCGAAGAGACCCAGTACTTC
CDR3: CASSVTGTGEETQYF
D: TRBD1
J: TRBJ2-5
V: TRBV6-1
size: many

DNA: TGTGCCAGCAGCTTAACGATACTCCAGCGCACAGATACGCAGTATTTT
CDR3: CASSLTILQRTDTQYF
D: .
J: TRBJ2-3
V: TRBV7-3
size: many

DNA: TGTGCCAGCAGTTACCTTGGGGGTAGCTCCTACAATGAGCAGTTCTTC
CDR3: CASSYLGGSSYNEQFF
D: .
J: TRBJ2-1
V: TRBV6-5
size: few

DNA: TGTGCCAGCACCCCTTCCCCCAGGGAGAACACTGAAGCTTTCTTT
CDR3: CASTPSPRENTEAFF
D: .
J: TRBJ1-1
V: TRBV5-5
size: .

DNA: TGTGCCAGCAGCCCCCGACTAGCGGGATCCCCCTACGAGCAGTACTTC
CDR3: CASSPRLAGSPYEQYF
D: TRBD2
J: TRBJ2-7
V: TRBV11-2
size: .

DNA: TGTGCCAGCAGCACAGGACTAGCGGAATCCGGGGAGCTGTTTTTT
CDR3: CASSTGLAESGELFF
D: TRBD2
J: TRBJ2-2
V: TRBV5-4
size: .

DNA: TGTGCCAGCTTACGATCCTACGAGCAGTACTTC
CDR3: CASLRSYEQYF
D: .
J: TRBJ2-7
V: TRBV2
size: many

DNA: TGTGCCAGCAGCGTATCTAGCGGCAGATACAATGAGCAGTTCTTC
CDR3: CASSVSSGRYNEQFF
D: TRBD2
J: TRBJ2-1
V: TRBV9
size: few

DNA: TGCGCCAGCAGCTTGGGAGCGTCTAGCTCCTACAATGAGCAGTTCTTC
CDR3: CASSLGASSSYNEQFF
D: .
J: TRBJ2-1
V: TRBV5-1
size: many

DNA: TGTGCCAGCAGCTTGGTGGGGGCCGTCACTGAAGCTTTCTTT
CDR3: CASSLVGAVTEAFF
D: .
J: TRBJ1-1
V: TRBV5-6
size: .

DNA: TGCAGTGCTAACAAAGCGGGCGGATACAATGAGCAGTTCTTC
CDR3: CSANKAGGYNEQFF
D: .
J: TRBJ2-1
V: TRBV20-1
size: many

DNA: TGTGCTAGTGGTTCCGGGACTAGCGGGAGAGTTAACCAAGAGACCCAGTACTTC
CDR3: CASGSGTSGRVNQETQYF
D: TRBD2
J: TRBJ2-5
V: TRBV12-5
size: many

DNA: TGTGCCAGCAGCGTAGGAGGGAATCCCTACAATGAGCAGTTCTTC
CDR3: CASSVGGNPYNEQFF
D: .
J: TRBJ2-1
V: TRBV9
size: .

DNA: TGCGCCAGCAGCCTGTCCGGAGGGGCTAATCAGCCCCAGCATTTT
CDR3: CASSLSGGANQPQHF
D: .
J: TRBJ1-5
V: TRBV5-1
size: .

DNA: TGTGCCAGCAGCGGCGGGAGAGGGAGCTCCTACAATGAGCAGTTCTTC
CDR3: CASSGGRGSSYNEQFF
D: TRBD2
J: TRBJ2-1
V: TRBV9
size: .

DNA: TGTGCCAGTAGTATAGAAGGGACTAGCGGACCGCTCGAGCAGTACTTC
CDR3: CASSIEGTSGPLEQYF
D: TRBD2
J: TRBJ2-7
V: TRBV19
size: .

DNA: TGTGCCAGCAGCTTGGTGGGATCGGGCGGGGAGCTGTTTTTT
CDR3: CASSLVGSGGELFF
D: .
J: TRBJ2-2
V: TRBV7-2
size: once

DNA: TGTGCCAGCAGCCCCGGGGTCGCCTGGGAACAAGAGACCCAGTACTTC
CDR3: CASSPGVAWEQETQYF
D: .
J: TRBJ2-5
V: TRBV11-1
size: few

DNA: TGTGCCAGCAGTTCTAGCGGCCCGGGGGGTGAGCAGTTCTTC
CDR3: CASSSSGPGGEQFF
D: TRBD2
J: TRBJ2-1
V: TRBV7-9
size: many

DNA: TGTGCCAGCAGTTCGCGTGCGGTGCAGCCCCAGCATTTT
CDR3: CASSSRAVQPQHF
D: .
J: TRBJ1-5
V: TRBV12-3/TRBV12-4
size: many